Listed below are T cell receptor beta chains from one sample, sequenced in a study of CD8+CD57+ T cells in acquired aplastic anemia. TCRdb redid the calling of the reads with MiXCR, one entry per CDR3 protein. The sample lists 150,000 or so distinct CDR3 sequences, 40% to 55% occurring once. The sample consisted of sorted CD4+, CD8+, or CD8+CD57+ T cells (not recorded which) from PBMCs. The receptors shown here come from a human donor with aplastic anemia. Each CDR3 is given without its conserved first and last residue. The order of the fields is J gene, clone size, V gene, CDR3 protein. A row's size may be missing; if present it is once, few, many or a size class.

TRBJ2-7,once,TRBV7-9,ASSWGQGAYEQY
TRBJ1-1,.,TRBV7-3,ASSPSTGITEAF
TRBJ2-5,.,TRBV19,ASSAPSGSTKTQY
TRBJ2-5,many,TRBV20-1,SASFSGGLGETQY
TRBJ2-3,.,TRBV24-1,ATSSSAGGRADTQY
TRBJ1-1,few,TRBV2,ASSFLAGEVNTEAF
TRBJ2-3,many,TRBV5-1,ASSWTGAQTDTQY
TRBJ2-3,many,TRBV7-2,ASSLASSTDTQY
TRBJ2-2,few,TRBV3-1,ASSQDWGRNTGELF
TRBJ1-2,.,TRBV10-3,AIRGRDVYYGYT
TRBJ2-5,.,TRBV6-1,ASSSPGLLETQY
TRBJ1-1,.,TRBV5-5,ASSLEGVRVINTEAF
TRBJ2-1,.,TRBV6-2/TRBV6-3,ASTPEVTANEQF
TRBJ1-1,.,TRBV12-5,ASGLAVTEEAF
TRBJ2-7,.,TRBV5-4,ASSLEGGLSYEQY
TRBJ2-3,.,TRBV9,ASSVTGTSAHTQY
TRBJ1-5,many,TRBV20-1,SARPPGLLNQPQH
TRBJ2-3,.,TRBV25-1,ASSPWDSPTSDTQY
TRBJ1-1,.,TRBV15,ATSRPTGGTAEAF
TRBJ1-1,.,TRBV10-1,ASSDPGTADVAF
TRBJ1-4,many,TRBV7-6,ASSLDIPRGTNEKLF
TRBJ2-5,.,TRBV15,ATSSNWGALQETQY
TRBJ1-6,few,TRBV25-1,ASSDGTRNSPLH
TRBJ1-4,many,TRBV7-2,ASSLDFDEKLF
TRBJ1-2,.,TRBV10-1,ASSVATGARNGYT
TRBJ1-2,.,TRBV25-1,ASSAANYGYT
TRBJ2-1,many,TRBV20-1,SATGTSIEQF
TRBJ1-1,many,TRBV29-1,SVESWQGGVGAF
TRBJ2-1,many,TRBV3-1,ASSWDRGNNEQF
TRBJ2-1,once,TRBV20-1,SANTGSRGNEQF
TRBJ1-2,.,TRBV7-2,ASSYETGFYGYT
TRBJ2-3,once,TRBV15,ATSLGQGAPQY
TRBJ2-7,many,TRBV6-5,ASSSQGLTYEQY
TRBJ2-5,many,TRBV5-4,ASSSAGTPMETQY
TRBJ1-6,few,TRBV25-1,ASSESTGYNSPLH
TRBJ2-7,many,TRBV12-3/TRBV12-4,ASSSDRGYEQY
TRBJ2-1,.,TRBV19,ASSILGVDEQF
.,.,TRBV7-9,ASSLLKDEQY
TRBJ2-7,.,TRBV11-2,ASSLQGSREQY